The 5 T cell receptor beta chains given below trace back to one sample, sequenced in a study of a mutant IDH1 vaccine in newly diagnosed glioma. Clones were sequenced by immunoSEQ multiplex PCR, and TCRdb holds only the in-frame ones, with some missing. The data show about 54,000 clones, approximately 82% seen once. Their specific antigens are unknown. This sample's time point: week 5, during vaccination. It was 300 ug of mutant IDH1 20-mer peptide that made up each vaccine dose, given with topical imiquimod. The input for sequencing was PBMCs, taken from a glioma patient whose treatment included an IDH1 peptide vaccine. These receptors came from a man aged 25 to 45 with glioma.

The rearrangement uses TRBV6-6 and TRBJ2-3; 7 nucleotides line up with TRBD1. The CDR3 is made up of 15 amino acids. From germline, CDR1 is MNHNY and CDR2 SVGAGI (reference sequence). V shed 5 bases and J 3 bases; nucleotides not matched to a gene: 8. DNA for the CDR3: TGTGCCAGCAGTAAACAGGGGAAAATAACAGATACGCAGTATTTT. Amino acids: CASSKQGKITDTQYF.

Concerning this clone: At one end the junction does not follow the germline gene, possibly because of a read error. The chain carries TRBV10-3 and TRBJ1-2; D might be TRBD1 (5 bases). Germline lookup yields CDR1 ENHRY and CDR2 SYGVKD. CDR3 length: 11 residues. The CDR3 bases are TGTGCCATCAGCTGGGGAGGGACTTACTTATTC. This codes for CAISWGGTYLF.

The chain is built from TRBV5-1 and TRBJ2-5; D gene unclear. Germline V lookup: CDR1 SGHRS, CDR2 YFSETQ. The length of the CDR3 is 15 residues. V lost 0 bases, J lost 1 base, and 10 bases lay in between. For the CDR3, the DNA is TGCGCCAGCAGCTTGGAATTCGTCAGCCAAGAGACCCAGTACTTC. Translation: CASSLEFVSQETQYF.

The genes are TRBV18 and TRBJ1-5; 8 positions match TRBD1. This CDR3 is built from 15 residues. Germline loops: CDR1 KGHSH, CDR2 LQKENI. The J segment lost 9 bases and the V segment lost 4 bases, leaving 11 bases of the junction unmatched. CDR3: CASSHGQGGMMPQHF. DNA of the CDR3: TGTGCCAGCTCACACGGACAGGGAGGTATGATGCCCCAGCATTTT.

This sequence joins TRBV19 and TRBJ1-5, with 7 bases aligning to TRBD1. Trimming took 6 bases from V and 7 from J; bases not matched to a gene: 6. The V gene's germline CDR1 is LNHDA and CDR2 SQIVND (reference sequence). This CDR3 has 13 residues. This CDR3 reads CASSETGRQPQHF. In DNA, the CDR3 is TGTGCCAGTAGCGAGACAGGGAGACAGCCCCAGCATTTT.